This TCR beta chain is from a study of blood T cell repertoires in COVID-19. Study in general: Samples came from the United States, Italy and Spain, spanning acute and convalescent COVID-19. The analysed material was cDNA or gDNA that came from T cells, B-cell-depleted T cells, or PBMCs.

Germline V gene data show CDR1 as SGHRS and CDR2 as YFSETQ. With 4 bases clipped from V and 0 bases from J, the junction kept 6 bases outside the gene matches. This CDR3 contains 17 residues. Source study methods: Reference gene primers were amplified, and this amplification served to estimate nucleated cell counts. Clones were read by immunoSEQ multiplex PCR, and TCRdb kept only the in-frame ones, dropping some. From that table come the V and J calls and clone size; the DNA was used to work out D and trimming. The top ten clones hold 2% to 2.5% of a sample with about 270,000 clones, around 90% of them seen once.

The receptor's source is a man aged 45 to 65 with acute or convalescent COVID-19. The specimen sequenced was peripheral blood. The chain joins TRBV5-1 to TRBJ2-2; 10 nucleotides align to TRBD1. CDR3 coding DNA: TGCGCCAGCAGCGTGGGACAGGGGAGTTCGAACACCGGGGAGCTGTTTTTT. Protein product: CASSVGQGSSNTGELFF.